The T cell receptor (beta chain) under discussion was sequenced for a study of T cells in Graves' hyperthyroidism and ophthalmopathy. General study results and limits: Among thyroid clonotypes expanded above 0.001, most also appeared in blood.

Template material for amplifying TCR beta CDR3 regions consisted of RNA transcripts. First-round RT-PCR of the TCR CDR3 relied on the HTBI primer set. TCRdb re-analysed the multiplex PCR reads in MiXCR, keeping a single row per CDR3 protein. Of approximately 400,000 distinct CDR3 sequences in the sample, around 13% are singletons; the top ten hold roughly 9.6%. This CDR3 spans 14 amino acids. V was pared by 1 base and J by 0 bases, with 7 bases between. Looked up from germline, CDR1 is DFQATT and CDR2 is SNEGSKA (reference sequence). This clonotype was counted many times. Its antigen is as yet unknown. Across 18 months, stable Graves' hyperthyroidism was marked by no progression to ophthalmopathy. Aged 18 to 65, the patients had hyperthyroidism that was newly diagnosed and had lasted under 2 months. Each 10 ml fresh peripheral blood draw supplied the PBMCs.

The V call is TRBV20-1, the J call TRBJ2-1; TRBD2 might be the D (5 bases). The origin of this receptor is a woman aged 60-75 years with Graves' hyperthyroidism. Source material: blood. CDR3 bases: TGCAGTGCTAGAGGCGGAGGCTCCTACAATGAGCAGTTCTTC. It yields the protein CSARGGGSYNEQFF.